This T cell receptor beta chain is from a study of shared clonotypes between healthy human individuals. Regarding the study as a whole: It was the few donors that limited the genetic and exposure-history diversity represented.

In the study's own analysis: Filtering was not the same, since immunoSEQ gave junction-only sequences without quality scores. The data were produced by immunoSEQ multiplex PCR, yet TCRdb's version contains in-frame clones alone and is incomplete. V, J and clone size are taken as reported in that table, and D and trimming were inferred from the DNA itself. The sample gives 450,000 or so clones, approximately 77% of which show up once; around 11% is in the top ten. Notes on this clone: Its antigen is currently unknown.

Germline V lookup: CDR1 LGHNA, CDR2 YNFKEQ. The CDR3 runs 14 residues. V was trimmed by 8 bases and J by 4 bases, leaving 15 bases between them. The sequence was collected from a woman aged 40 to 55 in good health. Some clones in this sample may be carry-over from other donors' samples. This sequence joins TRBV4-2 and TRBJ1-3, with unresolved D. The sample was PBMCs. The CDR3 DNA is TGTGCCAGCGCTACCTGGAGCGCGGGAAACACCATATATTTT. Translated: CASATWSAGNTIYF.